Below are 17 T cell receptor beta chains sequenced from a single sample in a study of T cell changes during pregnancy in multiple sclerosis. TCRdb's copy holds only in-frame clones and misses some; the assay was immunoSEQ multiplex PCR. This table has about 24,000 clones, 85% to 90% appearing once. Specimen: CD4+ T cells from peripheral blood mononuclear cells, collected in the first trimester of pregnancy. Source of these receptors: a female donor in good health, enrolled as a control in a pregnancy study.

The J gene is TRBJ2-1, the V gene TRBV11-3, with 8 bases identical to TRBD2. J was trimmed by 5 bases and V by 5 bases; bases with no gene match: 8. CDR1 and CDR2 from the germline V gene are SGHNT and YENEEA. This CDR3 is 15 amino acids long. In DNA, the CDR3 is TGTGCCAGCAGCATGGCGGGAGGCGGGAACAATGAGCAGTTCTTC. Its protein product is CASSMAGGGNNEQFF. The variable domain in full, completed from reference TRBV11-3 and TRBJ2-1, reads EAGVVQSPRYKIIEKKQPVAFWCNPISGHNTLYWYLQNLGQGPELLIRYENEEAVDDSQLPKDRFSAERLKGVDSTLKIQPAELGDSAVYLCASSMAGGGNNEQFFGPGTRLTVL.

CDR3 loop: CASSEFAVQPQHF. The CDR3, as DNA: TGTGCCAGCAGTGAATTTGCGGTTCAGCCCCAGCATTTT. The chain recombines TRBV6-1 with TRBJ1-5; D gene ambiguous. The ends were cut back, 2 bases at V and 6 bases at J, with 8 bases in the middle. The CDR3 length is 13 residues. Germline V gives CDR1 MNHNS, CDR2 SASEGT.

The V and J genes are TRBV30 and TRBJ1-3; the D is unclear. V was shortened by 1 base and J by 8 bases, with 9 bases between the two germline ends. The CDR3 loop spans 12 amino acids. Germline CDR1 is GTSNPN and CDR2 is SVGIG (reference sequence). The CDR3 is CAWSGGGDTIYF. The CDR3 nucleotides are TGTGCCTGGAGTGGTGGCGGGGACACCATATATTTT.

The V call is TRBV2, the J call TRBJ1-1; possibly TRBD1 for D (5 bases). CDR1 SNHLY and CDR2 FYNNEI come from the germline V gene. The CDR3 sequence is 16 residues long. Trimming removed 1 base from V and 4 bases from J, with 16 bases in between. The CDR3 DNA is TGTGCCAGCAGTGAAGAAGCCGCGGGGGGTGGCACTGAAGCTTTCTTT. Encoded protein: CASSEEAAGGGTEAFF.

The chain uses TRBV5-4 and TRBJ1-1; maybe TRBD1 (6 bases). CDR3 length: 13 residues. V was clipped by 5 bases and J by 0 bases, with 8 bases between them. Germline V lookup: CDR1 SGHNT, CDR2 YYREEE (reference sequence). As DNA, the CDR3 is TGTGCCAGCAGACACAGGGTGAACACTGAAGCTTTCTTT. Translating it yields CASRHRVNTEAFF.

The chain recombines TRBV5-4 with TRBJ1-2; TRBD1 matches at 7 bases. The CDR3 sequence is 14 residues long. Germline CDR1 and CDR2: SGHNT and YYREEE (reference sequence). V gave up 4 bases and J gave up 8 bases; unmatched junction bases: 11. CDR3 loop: CASSVRQGLRGYTF. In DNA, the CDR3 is TGTGCCAGCAGCGTAAGACAGGGCTTGAGAGGCTACACCTTC.

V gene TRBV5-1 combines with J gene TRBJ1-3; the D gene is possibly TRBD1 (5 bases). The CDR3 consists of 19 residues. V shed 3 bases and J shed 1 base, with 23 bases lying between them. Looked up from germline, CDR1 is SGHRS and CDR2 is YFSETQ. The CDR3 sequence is CASSSRPTAGRGSGNTIYF. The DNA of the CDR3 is TGCGCCAGCAGCTCCCGTCCTACAGCGGGGAGGGGATCTGGAAACACCATATATTTT.

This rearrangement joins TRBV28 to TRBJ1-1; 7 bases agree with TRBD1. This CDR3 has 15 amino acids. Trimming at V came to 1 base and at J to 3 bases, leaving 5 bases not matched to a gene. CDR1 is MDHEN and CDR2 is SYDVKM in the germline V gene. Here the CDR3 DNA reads TGTGCCAGCAGTTTATCCAGGGGGAGATACACTGAAGCTTTCTTT. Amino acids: CASSLSRGRYTEAFF.

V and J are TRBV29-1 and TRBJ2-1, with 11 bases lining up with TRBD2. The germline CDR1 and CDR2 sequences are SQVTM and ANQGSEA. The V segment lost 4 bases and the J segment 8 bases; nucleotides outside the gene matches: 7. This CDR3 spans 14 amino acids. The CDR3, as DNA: TGCAGCGTTGGGATAGCGGGGGGGCCCTATGAGCAGTTCTTC. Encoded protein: CSVGIAGGPYEQFF.

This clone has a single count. The CDR3 DNA reads TGTGCCAGCAGCTTTCGGGGTCCCAATCAGCCCCAGCATTTT. Amino acid sequence: CASSFRGPNQPQHF. The rearrangement links TRBV5-8 to TRBJ1-5; D is undetermined. Germline V lookup: CDR1 SGHTS, CDR2 YDEGEE. V was pared by 2 bases and J by 3 bases, with 9 bases between. CDR3 length equals 14 residues.

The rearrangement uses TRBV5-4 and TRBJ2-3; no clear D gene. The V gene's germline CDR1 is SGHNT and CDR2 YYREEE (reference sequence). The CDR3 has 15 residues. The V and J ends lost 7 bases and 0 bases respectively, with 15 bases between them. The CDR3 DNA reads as TGTGCCAGCGCGAGATCAGACACTAGCACAGATACGCAGTATTTT. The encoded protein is CASARSDTSTDTQYF.

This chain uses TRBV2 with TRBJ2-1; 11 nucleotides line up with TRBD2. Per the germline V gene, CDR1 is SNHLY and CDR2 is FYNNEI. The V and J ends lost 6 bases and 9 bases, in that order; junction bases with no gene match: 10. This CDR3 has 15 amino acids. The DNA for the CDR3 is TGTGCCAGCAGCCCCCTGCTAGCGGGAGGAGGTGAGCAGTTCTTC. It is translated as CASSPLLAGGGEQFF.

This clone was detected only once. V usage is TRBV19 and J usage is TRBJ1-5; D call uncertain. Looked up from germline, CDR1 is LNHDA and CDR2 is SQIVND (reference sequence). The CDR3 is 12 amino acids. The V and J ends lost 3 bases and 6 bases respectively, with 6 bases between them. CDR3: CASSMRGQPQHF. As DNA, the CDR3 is TGTGCCAGTAGTATGCGCGGTCAGCCCCAGCATTTT.

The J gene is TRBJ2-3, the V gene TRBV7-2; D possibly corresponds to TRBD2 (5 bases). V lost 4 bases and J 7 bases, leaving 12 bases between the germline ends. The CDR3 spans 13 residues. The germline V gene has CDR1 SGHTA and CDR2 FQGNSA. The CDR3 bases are TGTGCCAGCAGCTCGGTCACTAGAAATACGCAGTATTTT. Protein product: CASSSVTRNTQYF. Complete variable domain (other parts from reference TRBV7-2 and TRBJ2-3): GAGVSQSPSNKVTEKGKDVELRCDPISGHTALYWYRQSLGQGLEFLIYFQGNSAPDKSGLPSDRFSAERTGGSVSTLTIQRTQQEDSAVYLCASSSVTRNTQYFGPGTRLTVL.

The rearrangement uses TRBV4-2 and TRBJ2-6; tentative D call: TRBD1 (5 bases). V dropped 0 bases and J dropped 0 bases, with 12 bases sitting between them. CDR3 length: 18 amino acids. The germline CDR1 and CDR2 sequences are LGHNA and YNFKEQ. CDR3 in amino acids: CASSQDTHTGSGANVLTF. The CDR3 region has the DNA TGTGCCAGCAGCCAAGATACCCATACAGGCTCTGGGGCCAACGTCCTGACTTTC.

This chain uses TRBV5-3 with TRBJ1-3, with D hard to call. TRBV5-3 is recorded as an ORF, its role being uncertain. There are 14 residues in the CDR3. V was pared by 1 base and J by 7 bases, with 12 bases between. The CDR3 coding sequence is TGTGCCAGAAGCTTGCCCCGAGTCGGGAACACCATATATTTT. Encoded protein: CARSLPRVGNTIYF.

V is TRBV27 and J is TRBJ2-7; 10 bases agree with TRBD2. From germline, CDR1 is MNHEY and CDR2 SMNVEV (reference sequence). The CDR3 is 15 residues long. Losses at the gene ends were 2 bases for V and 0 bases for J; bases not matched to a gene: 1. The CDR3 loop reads CASSLTSGTSYEQYF. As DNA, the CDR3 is TGTGCCAGCAGTTTAACTAGCGGGACCTCCTACGAGCAGTACTTC.